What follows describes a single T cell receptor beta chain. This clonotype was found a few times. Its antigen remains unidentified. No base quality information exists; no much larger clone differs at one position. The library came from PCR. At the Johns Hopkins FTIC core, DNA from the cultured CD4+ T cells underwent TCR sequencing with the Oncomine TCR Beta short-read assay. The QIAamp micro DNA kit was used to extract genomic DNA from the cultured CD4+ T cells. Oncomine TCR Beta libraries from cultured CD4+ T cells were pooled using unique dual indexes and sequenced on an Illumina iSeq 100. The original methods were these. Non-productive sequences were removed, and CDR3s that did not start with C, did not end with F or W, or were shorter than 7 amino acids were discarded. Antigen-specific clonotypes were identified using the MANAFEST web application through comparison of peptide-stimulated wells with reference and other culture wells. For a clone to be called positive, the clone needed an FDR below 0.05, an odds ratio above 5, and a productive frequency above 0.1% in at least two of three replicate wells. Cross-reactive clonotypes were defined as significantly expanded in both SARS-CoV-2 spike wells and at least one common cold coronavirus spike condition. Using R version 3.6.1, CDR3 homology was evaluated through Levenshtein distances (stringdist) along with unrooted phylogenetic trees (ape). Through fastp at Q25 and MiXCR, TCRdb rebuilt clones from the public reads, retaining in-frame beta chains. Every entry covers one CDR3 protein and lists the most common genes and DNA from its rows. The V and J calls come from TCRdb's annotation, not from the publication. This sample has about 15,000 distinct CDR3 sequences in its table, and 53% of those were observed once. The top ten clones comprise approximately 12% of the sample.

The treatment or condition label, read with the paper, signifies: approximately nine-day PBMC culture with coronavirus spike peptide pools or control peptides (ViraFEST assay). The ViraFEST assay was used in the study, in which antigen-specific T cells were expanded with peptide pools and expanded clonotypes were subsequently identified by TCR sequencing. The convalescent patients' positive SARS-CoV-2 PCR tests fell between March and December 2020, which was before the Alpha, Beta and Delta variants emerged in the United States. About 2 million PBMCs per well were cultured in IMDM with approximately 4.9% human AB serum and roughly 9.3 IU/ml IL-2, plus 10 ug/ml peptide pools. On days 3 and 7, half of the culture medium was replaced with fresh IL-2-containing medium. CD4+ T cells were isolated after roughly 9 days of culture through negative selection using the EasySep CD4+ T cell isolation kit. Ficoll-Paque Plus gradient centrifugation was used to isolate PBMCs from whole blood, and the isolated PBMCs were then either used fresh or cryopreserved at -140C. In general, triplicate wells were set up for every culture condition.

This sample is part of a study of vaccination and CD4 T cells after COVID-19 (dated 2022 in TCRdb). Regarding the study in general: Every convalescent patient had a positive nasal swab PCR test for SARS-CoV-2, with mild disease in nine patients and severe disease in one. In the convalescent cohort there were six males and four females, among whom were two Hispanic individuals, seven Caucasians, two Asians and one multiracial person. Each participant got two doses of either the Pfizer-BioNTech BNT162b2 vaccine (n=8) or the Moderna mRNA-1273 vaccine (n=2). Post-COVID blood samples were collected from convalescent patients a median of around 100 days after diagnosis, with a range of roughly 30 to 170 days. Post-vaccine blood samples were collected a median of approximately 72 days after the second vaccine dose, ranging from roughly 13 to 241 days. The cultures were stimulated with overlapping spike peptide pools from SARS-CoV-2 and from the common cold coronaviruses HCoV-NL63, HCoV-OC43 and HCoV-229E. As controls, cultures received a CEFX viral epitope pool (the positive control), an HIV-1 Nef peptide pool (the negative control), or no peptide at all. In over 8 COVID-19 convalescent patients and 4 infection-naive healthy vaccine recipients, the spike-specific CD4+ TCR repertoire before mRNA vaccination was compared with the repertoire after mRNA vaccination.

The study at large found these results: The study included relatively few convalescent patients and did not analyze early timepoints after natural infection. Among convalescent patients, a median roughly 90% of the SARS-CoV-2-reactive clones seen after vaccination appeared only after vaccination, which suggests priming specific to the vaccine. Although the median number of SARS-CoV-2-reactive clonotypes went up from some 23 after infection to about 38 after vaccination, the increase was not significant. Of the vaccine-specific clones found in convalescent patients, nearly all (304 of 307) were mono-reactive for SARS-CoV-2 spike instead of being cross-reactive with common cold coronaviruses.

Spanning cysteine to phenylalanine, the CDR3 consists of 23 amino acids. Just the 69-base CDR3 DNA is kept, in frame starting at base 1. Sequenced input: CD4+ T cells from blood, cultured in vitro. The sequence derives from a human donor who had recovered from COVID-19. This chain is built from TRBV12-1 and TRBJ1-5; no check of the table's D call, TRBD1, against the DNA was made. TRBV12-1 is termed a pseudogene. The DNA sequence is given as TGTGCCAGCAGCTCCGGGACAGGGCTACCTCCGACCTGTATGCATAGAGGCAATCAGCCCCAGCATTTT. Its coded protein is CASSSGTGLPPTCMHRGNQPQHF.